These T cell receptor beta chains were read from a single sample in a study of shared clonotypes between healthy human individuals. Only in-frame clones appear in the TCRdb table, and some are missing; sequencing was by immunoSEQ multiplex PCR. The sample lists fewer than 3 million clones, about nine tenths occurring once. The source material was naive CD4+ T cells from PBMCs. The receptor set was obtained from a man between 18 and 29 years old in good health. Some clones in this sample may be carry-over from other donors' samples. The CDR3 runs from the conserved cysteine through the conserved F or W. The order of the fields is J gene, V gene, clone size, D gene, CDR3 DNA, CDR3 protein. D genes are given only for firm matches. Not all rows give a size; the values are once, few, many and, for expanded clones, a class.

TRBJ1-1	TRBV7-9	.	TRBD1	TGTGCCAGCAGCTACCCACAGGGGTGGGGCACTGAAGCTTTCTTT	CASSYPQGWGTEAFF
TRBJ2-7	TRBV9	.	.	TGTGCCAGCAGCGTATTTTCAGGGCCGAGCTACGAGCAGTACTTC	CASSVFSGPSYEQYF
TRBJ1-4	TRBV5-1	.	TRBD1	TGCGCCAGCAGCTCAACCGGGACAGCAGGTGAAAAACTGTTTTTT	CASSSTGTAGEKLFF
TRBJ1-5	TRBV23-1	once	.	TGCGCCAGCAGGACGACAGGACCCCCCAGGCCCCAGCATTTT	CASRTTGPPRPQHF
TRBJ1-5	TRBV19	.	.	TGTGCCAGTAGAAAAGGATCGCTAGTTAGCAATCAGCCCCAGCATTTT	CASRKGSLVSNQPQHF
TRBJ2-1	TRBV7-2	.	TRBD2	TGTGCCAGCAGCTTATCCCGGCTAGCGGTGGGAAGTGAGCAGTTCTTC	CASSLSRLAVGSEQFF
TRBJ2-7	TRBV10-3	few	TRBD2	TGTGCCATCAGTGAGTCGAGGGCTAGCGGGACTGGTGAGCAGTACTTC	CAISESRASGTGEQYF
TRBJ2-7	TRBV29-1	.	.	TGCAGCGTTGACGGCGGGGTGAGCTCCTACGAGCAGTACTTC	CSVDGGVSSYEQYF
TRBJ2-7	TRBV29-1	.	.	TGCAGCGTAGAACCGGGACACCCCTACGAGCAGTACTTT	CSVEPGHPYEQYF
TRBJ1-5	TRBV6-1	.	.	TGTGCCAGCAGTGGACAGGCCAGGCAGCCCCAGCATTTT	CASSGQARQPQHF
TRBJ2-2	TRBV5-1	.	.	TGCGCCAGCAGCGCCGACTTCACCGGGGAGCTGTTTTTT	CASSADFTGELFF
TRBJ2-1	TRBV29-1	once	TRBD2	TGCAGCGGGGGGGGATACGACAATGAGCAGTTCTTC	CSGGGYDNEQFF
TRBJ2-1	TRBV5-6	.	TRBD2	TGTGCCAGCAGCTTTCTAGCGGGAGATGTCTACAATGAGCAGTTCTTC	CASSFLAGDVYNEQFF
TRBJ1-2	TRBV6-6	.	.	TGTGCCAGCTCGGGAACCTCAAAGGGGTCTTATGGCTACACCTTC	CASSGTSKGSYGYTF
TRBJ2-1	TRBV7-9	once	.	TGTGCCAGCAGCCCCCGAGTGGGCCGCTACAATGAGCAGTTCTTC	CASSPRVGRYNEQFF
TRBJ2-5	TRBV25-1	.	.	TGTGCCAGCAGTGAAGAGGGTCTTGTGGGCTTCGAGACCCAGTACTTC	CASSEEGLVGFETQYF
TRBJ2-2	TRBV5-8	.	TRBD2	TGTGCCAGCACCCCAAGGTGGCTAGCGGCGAACACCGGGGAGCTGTTTTTT	CASTPRWLAANTGELFF
TRBJ2-7	TRBV4-2	.	TRBD2	TGTGCCAGCAGCCCGATGGACGAGACTAGCGGGAGAGACCGGCAGTACTTC	CASSPMDETSGRDRQYF
TRBJ1-3	TRBV5-6	.	.	TGTGCCAGCAGCTTGAGGAGGGGATTATCTGGAAACACCATATATTTT	CASSLRRGLSGNTIYF
TRBJ1-4	TRBV25-1	.	.	TGTGCCAGCAGTGACCCCTTGCTAGATGAAAAACTGTTTTTT	CASSDPLLDEKLFF
TRBJ2-1	TRBV7-9	.	TRBD2	TGTGCCAGCCAAAGCGGGGCCTACAATGAGCAGTTCTTC	CASQSGAYNEQFF
TRBJ1-5	TRBV28	.	.	TGTGCCAGCAGCCCGCGAGACATGGGCAATCAGCCCCAGCATTTT	CASSPRDMGNQPQHF
TRBJ1-4	TRBV7-6	.	.	TGTGCCAGCAGCCCCCAATCCCATACTATTAATGAAAAACTGTTTTTT	CASSPQSHTINEKLFF